Listed below are T cell receptor beta chains from one sample, sequenced in a study of post-analysis software for immune sequencing data. TCRdb reanalysed the PCR reads using MiXCR and keeps one entry per CDR3 protein. Seen here are over 700,000 distinct CDR3 sequences, less than 35% observed once, and the top ten hold more than 0.45%. The sample taken for sequencing was blood. These receptors were collected from a girl aged 10 to 17 with multiple sclerosis. Each CDR3 is given with its conserved first and last residue. The D gene is left open where the match is weak. The listing skips clone size in some rows; elsewhere it reads once, few, many or a size class.

v_call,j_call,clone_size,d_call,cdr3_aa,cdr3_nt
TRBV20-1,TRBJ2-7,NA,NA,CSARSGLPQSSYNEQYF,TGCAGTGCTAGATCCGGACTGCCGCAGAGCTCCTACAATGAGCAGTACTTC
TRBV29-1,TRBJ1-2,NA,NA,CSVVFWSVYGYTF,TGCAGCGTTGTTTTTTGGTCAGTTTATGGCTACACCTTC
TRBV20-1,TRBJ2-7,NA,TRBD2,CSANGLAAHYEQYF,TGCAGTGCCAACGGACTAGCGGCGCACTACGAGCAGTACTTC
TRBV6-5,TRBJ1-5,few,TRBD1,CASSYSRGTGGSNQPQHF,TGTGCCAGCAGTTACTCGAGGGGGACAGGGGGCTCCAATCAGCCCCAGCATTTT
TRBV12-3/TRBV12-4,TRBJ2-5,NA,NA,CASSLGLAVKETQYF,TGTGCCAGCAGTTTGGGACTGGCGGTTAAAGAGACCCAGTACTTC
TRBV6-2/TRBV6-3,TRBJ2-4,few,NA,CASSTPSQYF,TGTGCCAGCAGCACCCCTAGTCAGTACTTC
TRBV20-1,TRBJ2-5,NA,NA,CSARGGQYF,TGCAGTGCTAGAGGGGGACAGTACTTC
TRBV6-5,TRBJ1-6,many,TRBD1,CASTYIQGANNSPLHF,TGTGCCAGCACGTACATTCAGGGGGCAAATAATTCACCCCTCCACTTT
TRBV7-2,TRBJ2-3,many,TRBD2,CASSLNTGLAGRGDTQYF,TGTGCCAGCAGCCTCAATACGGGACTAGCGGGAAGAGGAGATACGCAGTATTTT
TRBV15,TRBJ1-5,NA,TRBD1,CATSRDRQGQGQPQHF,TGTGCCACCAGCAGAGACCGACAGGGTCAGGGACAGCCCCAGCATTTT
TRBV9,TRBJ2-2,NA,TRBD1,CASSATGGGTGELFF,TGTGCCAGCAGCGCGACAGGGGGCGGTACCGGGGAGCTGTTTTTT
TRBV20-1,TRBJ2-7,few,TRBD2,CSASRLAGVLEQYF,TGCAGTGCTAGCCGACTAGCGGGAGTTCTCGAGCAGTACTTC
TRBV28,TRBJ2-1,NA,TRBD2,CASSLRTSGSSDEQFF,TGTGCCAGCAGTCTACGGACTAGCGGGAGTTCGGATGAGCAGTTCTTC
TRBV5-5,TRBJ2-1,NA,NA,CASSLWRGRGYNEQFF,TGTGCCAGCAGCTTGTGGAGGGGCAGGGGCTACAATGAGCAGTTCTTC
TRBV28,TRBJ2-7,few,NA,CASSLYYDEQYF,TGTGCCAGCAGTCTGTACTACGACGAGCAGTACTTC
TRBV20-1,TRBJ2-7,many,NA,CSARGDSAYEQYF,TGCAGTGCTAGAGGGGACTCCGCCTACGAGCAGTACTTC
TRBV6-1,TRBJ2-7,few,NA,CASSERQGGIGEQYF,TGTGCCAGCAGTGAAAGGCAGGGAGGAATAGGCGAGCAGTACTTC
TRBV6-1,TRBJ1-4,NA,TRBD1,CASSESGGVGKLFF,TGTGCCAGCAGTGAGTCAGGGGGCGTCGGAAAACTGTTTTTT
TRBV3-1,TRBJ1-5,NA,NA,CASSQAPRSQPQHF,TGTGCCAGCAGCCAAGCACCTAGGAGTCAGCCCCAGCATTTT
TRBV5-1,TRBJ2-3,NA,TRBD1,CASSLAGGTGGTDTQYF,TGCGCCAGCAGCTTGGCCGGAGGGACAGGAGGCACAGATACGCAGTATTTT
TRBV25-1,TRBJ1-2,few,NA,CASSGPNVYGYTF,TGTGCCAGCAGTGGTCCGAACGTCTATGGCTACACCTTC
TRBV20-1,TRBJ2-1,NA,TRBD2,CSAMDSGSAEGNEQFF,TGCAGTGCTATGGATAGCGGGAGCGCCGAGGGTAATGAGCAGTTCTTC
TRBV21-1,TRBJ2-4,NA,NA,CASTLRSSNIQYF,TGTGCCAGCACACTGAGAAGCTCGAACATTCAGTACTTC
TRBV6-1,TRBJ2-1,NA,TRBD2,CASTVAGSYNEQFF,TGTGCCAGCACAGTAGCGGGCTCCTACAATGAGCAGTTCTTC
TRBV24-1,TRBJ1-1,NA,NA,CATSAGGRTEAFF,TGTGCCACCAGTGCGGGCGGAAGGACTGAAGCTTTCTTT
TRBV7-2,TRBJ1-2,few,NA,CASSPHLSGYTF,TGTGCCAGCAGCCCCCACCTAAGTGGCTACACCTTC
TRBV2,TRBJ2-5,few,NA,CASRVADQETQYF,TGTGCCAGCAGGGTGGCAGACCAAGAGACCCAGTACTTC
TRBV7-2,TRBJ2-3,NA,TRBD1,CASSPVGGPGGITDTQYF,TGTGCCAGCAGCCCAGTTGGGGGCCCAGGGGGCATAACAGATACGCAGTATTTT
TRBV5-8,TRBJ2-7,NA,NA,CASSLWQAPYEQYF,TGTGCCAGCAGCTTGTGGCAGGCCCCCTACGAGCAGTACTTC
TRBV9,TRBJ2-1,NA,TRBD2,CASGSPGRYNEQFF,TGTGCCAGCGGATCCCCCGGGAGGTACAATGAGCAGTTCTTC
TRBV10-3,TRBJ2-7,few,NA,CAISESEKAFYEQYF,TGTGCCATCAGTGAGTCGGAGAAGGCTTTTTACGAGCAGTACTTC
TRBV29-1,TRBJ2-1,few,TRBD1,CSVDRRGNYNEQFF,TGCAGCGTTGACCGCAGGGGGAATTACAATGAGCAGTTCTTC
TRBV4-3,TRBJ2-5,few,NA,CASSQVSTPETQYF,TGCGCCAGCAGCCAAGTCTCCACCCCGGAGACCCAGTACTTC
TRBV7-2,TRBJ2-7,NA,NA,CASSWGLVGEQYF,TGTGCCAGCAGCTGGGGGTTGGTGGGCGAGCAGTACTTC
TRBV7-2,TRBJ2-1,few,TRBD1,CASSSTGAYNEQFF,TGTGCCAGCAGCTCGACAGGGGCCTACAATGAGCAGTTCTTC
TRBV28,TRBJ2-3,NA,TRBD1,CATLRTGADTQYF,TGTGCCACCCTAAGGACAGGGGCAGATACGCAGTATTTT
TRBV10-3,TRBJ2-5,many,NA,CAISGWGEAGETQYF,TGTGCCATCAGTGGATGGGGCGAAGCAGGGGAGACCCAGTACTTC
TRBV20-1,TRBJ1-4,NA,NA,CSASRGHTNEKLFF,TGCAGTGCTAGTAGGGGACATACTAATGAAAAACTGTTTTTT
TRBV27,TRBJ2-1,NA,NA,CASKFSPAERNEQFF,TGTGCCAGCAAGTTTAGCCCCGCAGAGAGGAATGAGCAGTTCTTC
TRBV3-1,TRBJ2-5,few,TRBD2,CASSQDLTGGRETQYF,TGTGCCAGCAGCCAAGATTTGACGGGAGGTAGGGAGACCCAGTACTTC
TRBV29-1,TRBJ1-2,many,TRBD1,CSVDGTGNYGYTF,TGCAGCGTTGATGGGACAGGAAACTATGGCTACACCTTC
TRBV28,TRBJ2-5,NA,TRBD2,CASQLAGGRETQYF,TGTGCCAGTCAACTAGCGGGAGGCCGGGAGACCCAGTACTTC
TRBV5-6,TRBJ2-5,NA,TRBD1,CASSLVGQGASRETQYF,TGTGCCAGCAGCTTGGTAGGCCAGGGGGCTTCTAGGGAGACCCAGTACTTC
TRBV12-3/TRBV12-4,TRBJ1-1,NA,NA,CASSQLAFF,TGTGCCAGCTCACAACTAGCTTTCTTT
TRBV28,TRBJ2-5,few,NA,CASRNGYEWGQETQYF,TGTGCCAGCAGGAACGGCTATGAGTGGGGGCAAGAGACCCAGTACTTC
TRBV12-3/TRBV12-4,TRBJ2-7,few,NA,CASSLEARSYEQYF,TGTGCCAGCAGTTTAGAAGCCCGCTCCTACGAGCAGTACTTC